The 9 T cell receptor beta chains below were found in one sample sequenced in a study of T cell changes during pregnancy in multiple sclerosis. Only in-frame clones appear in the TCRdb table, and some are missing; sequencing was by immunoSEQ multiplex PCR. The table shows some 80,000 clones, with about 95% occurring only once. The sample consisted of peripheral blood, taken in the second trimester of pregnancy. The receptor set was obtained from a female donor with multiple sclerosis, enrolled in a pregnancy study.

This clone was recorded once. The V call is TRBV4-2, the J call TRBJ2-1; 8 nucleotides match TRBD2. Trimming took 3 bases from V and 4 from J; bases not matched to a gene: 20. This CDR3 comprises 20 residues. Germline V gives CDR1 LGHNA, CDR2 YNFKEQ. CDR3 residues: CASSQVPLRSGNASYNEQFF. In nucleotides, the CDR3 is TGTGCCAGCAGCCAGGTCCCGCTTCGTAGCGGGAACGCTAGTTACAATGAGCAGTTCTTC.

The gene calls are TRBV30 and TRBJ1-4, with a tentative D call TRBD1 (5 bases). This CDR3 region has 13 residues. CDR1 and CDR2 (germline): GTSNPN, SVGIG (reference sequence). The germline V and J ends were trimmed by 2 bases and 6 bases, with 10 bases remaining between them. CDR3 amino acids: CAWSLPGYEKLFF. For the CDR3, the DNA is TGTGCCTGGAGTCTTCCAGGGTATGAAAAACTGTTTTTT.

V usage is TRBV14 and J usage is TRBJ2-2; D call uncertain. Trimming shortened V by 2 bases and J by 3 bases, and 7 bases separated the two germline ends. The CDR3 covers 14 residues. Per the germline V gene, CDR1 is SGHDN and CDR2 is FVKESK. CDR3 DNA sequence: TGTGCCAGCAGCCAACGGTCGTACACCGGGGAGCTGTTTTTT. This translates into CASSQRSYTGELFF.

The CDR3 DNA follows: TGTGCCAGCAGCTCGACAGGGAATGAGCAGTTCTTC. Translated: CASSSTGNEQFF. The genes are TRBV5-4 and TRBJ2-1; 7 positions match TRBD1. The CDR3 is made up of 12 amino acids. The germline V gene encodes CDR1 SGHNT and CDR2 YYREEE (reference sequence). Unmatched junction bases numbered 1, after V lost 3 bases and J lost 7 bases.

The chain carries TRBV7-2 and TRBJ1-1, with D maybe TRBD1 (5 bases). CDR1 is SGHTA and CDR2 is FQGNSA in the germline V gene. CDR3 length: 15 amino acids. Trimming took off 4 bases at V and 1 base at J, with 13 bases between the two ends. CDR3: CASSSEGSGNTEAFF. The CDR3 DNA reads TGTGCCAGCAGCTCGGAGGGGTCGGGGAACACTGAAGCTTTCTTT.

The chain couples TRBV9 to TRBJ2-7, with TRBD2 identical over 9 bases. The V gene end was trimmed by 3 bases and the J gene end by 2 bases; junction bases not matched to a gene: 9. CDR1 is SGDLS, CDR2 YYNGEE, per germline. The CDR3 runs to 16 residues. The CDR3 reads CASSETGGGRAYEQYF. The CDR3 nucleotides read TGTGCCAGCAGCGAGACCGGGGGCGGGAGGGCCTACGAGCAGTACTTC. Combining the CDR3 with reference TRBV9 and TRBJ2-7 gives the whole variable domain DSGVTQTPKHLITATGQRVTLRCSPRSGDLSVYWYQQSLDQGLQFLIQYYNGEERAKGNILERFSAQQFPDLHSELNLSSLELGDSALYFCASSETGGGRAYEQYFGPGTRLTVT.

J is TRBJ1-1 and V is TRBV2; no definite D call. V was trimmed by 5 bases and J by 10 bases, leaving 11 bases between them. The germline CDR1 and CDR2 sequences are SNHLY and FYNNEI. CDR3 length equals 11 residues. CDR3 nucleotides: TGTGCCAGCAGTCCCGACGGCGGAGCTTTCTTT. Its translation is CASSPDGGAFF.

J is TRBJ2-3 and V is TRBV19, with TRBD2 identical over 8 bases. This CDR3 is 15 amino acids long. J was trimmed by 2 bases and V by 7 bases; bases with no gene match: 8. Looked up from germline, CDR1 is LNHDA and CDR2 is SQIVND (reference sequence). DNA for the CDR3: TGTGCCAGTACATCGACTAGCGCAAACACAGATACGCAGTATTTT. The encoded protein is CASTSTSANTDTQYF.

The CDR3 DNA reads TGTGCCAGCAACCCCCCTATGTGGGGGGAGATGCGAGCTTTCTTT. This codes for CASNPPMWGEMRAFF. The J gene is TRBJ1-1, the V gene TRBV5-8; possibly TRBD1 for D (5 bases). The V gene lost 6 bases and the J gene lost 10 bases, with 25 bases spanning the gap. Germline V gene data show CDR1 as SGHTS and CDR2 as YDEGEE. This CDR3 comprises 15 residues.